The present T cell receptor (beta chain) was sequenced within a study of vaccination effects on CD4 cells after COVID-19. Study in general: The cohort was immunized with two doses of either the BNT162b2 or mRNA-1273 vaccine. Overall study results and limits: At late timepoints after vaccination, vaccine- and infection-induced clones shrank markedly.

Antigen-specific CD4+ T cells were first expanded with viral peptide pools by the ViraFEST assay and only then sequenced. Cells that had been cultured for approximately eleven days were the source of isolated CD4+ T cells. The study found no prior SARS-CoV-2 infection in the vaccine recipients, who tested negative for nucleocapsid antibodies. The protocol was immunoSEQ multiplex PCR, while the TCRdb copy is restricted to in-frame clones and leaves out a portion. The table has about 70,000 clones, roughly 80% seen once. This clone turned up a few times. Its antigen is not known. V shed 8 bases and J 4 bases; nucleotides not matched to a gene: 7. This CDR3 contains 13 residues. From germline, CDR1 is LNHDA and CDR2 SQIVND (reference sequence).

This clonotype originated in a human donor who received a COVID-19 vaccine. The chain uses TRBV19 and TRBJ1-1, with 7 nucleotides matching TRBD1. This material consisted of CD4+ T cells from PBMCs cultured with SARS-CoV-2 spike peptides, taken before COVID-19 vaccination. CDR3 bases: TGTGCCAGTGTGGCAGGGGGGTTCACTGAAGCTTTCTTT. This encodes CASVAGGFTEAFF.